The rows below give T cell receptor beta chains drawn from one sample of a study of cytomegalovirus exposure and HLA in healthy donors. Profiled with immunoSEQ multiplex PCR; TCRdb holds only in-frame clones, not every one. The table lists about 190,000 clones, just under 75% of them singletons, with approximately 4.8% in the top ten. Sample: PBMCs. The receptors stem from a young man in good health and CMV-seropositive. Each CDR3 is given with its conserved first and last residue. Fields, in order: V gene, J gene, D gene, clone size, CDR3 protein. A D gene is named only where the DNA matches it firmly. Where a row states a size, it is once, few, many or the class of an expanded clone; other rows omit it.

V gene: TRBV19; J gene: TRBJ1-4; D gene: TRBD1; clone size: NA; CDR3 protein: CASTTGGSNEKLFF
V gene: TRBV2; J gene: TRBJ1-5; D gene: NA; clone size: few; CDR3 protein: CASRDDRNSNQPQHF
V gene: TRBV6-5; J gene: TRBJ1-1; D gene: TRBD1; clone size: NA; CDR3 protein: CASVGTGGLNTEAFF
V gene: TRBV7-3; J gene: TRBJ2-2; D gene: TRBD1; clone size: NA; CDR3 protein: CASRRQGDTGELFF
V gene: TRBV5-1; J gene: TRBJ2-1; D gene: TRBD2; clone size: NA; CDR3 protein: CASTDWGSGGDEQFF
V gene: TRBV10-3; J gene: TRBJ1-6; D gene: TRBD1; clone size: NA; CDR3 protein: CAISELTGENSPLHF
V gene: TRBV5-6; J gene: TRBJ2-5; D gene: NA; clone size: once; CDR3 protein: CASSFDTGVGKQYF
V gene: TRBV5-1; J gene: TRBJ2-1; D gene: TRBD1; clone size: once; CDR3 protein: CASSLGTGGDEQFF
V gene: TRBV5-6; J gene: TRBJ2-7; D gene: TRBD2; clone size: NA; CDR3 protein: CASSSRLASYEQYF
V gene: TRBV15; J gene: TRBJ2-1; D gene: NA; clone size: few; CDR3 protein: CATSRVRGYNEQFF
V gene: TRBV7-8; J gene: TRBJ2-7; D gene: TRBD2; clone size: NA; CDR3 protein: CASSSPGLAGYEQYF
V gene: TRBV29-1; J gene: TRBJ1-1; D gene: NA; clone size: NA; CDR3 protein: CSGTQSTEAFF
V gene: TRBV25-1; J gene: TRBJ2-2; D gene: NA; clone size: NA; CDR3 protein: CASQGGGGELFF
V gene: TRBV9; J gene: TRBJ1-6; D gene: NA; clone size: once; CDR3 protein: CASSVGSVPMNNSPLHF
V gene: TRBV19; J gene: TRBJ1-2; D gene: NA; clone size: NA; CDR3 protein: CASSISGVYGYTF
V gene: TRBV19; J gene: TRBJ1-2; D gene: NA; clone size: NA; CDR3 protein: CASTRGYYGYTF
V gene: TRBV5-6; J gene: TRBJ2-7; D gene: TRBD2; clone size: NA; CDR3 protein: CACGRGRGSYEQYF
V gene: TRBV5-4; J gene: TRBJ1-6; D gene: TRBD1; clone size: NA; CDR3 protein: CASSTGQGPGNSPLHF
V gene: TRBV18; J gene: TRBJ1-5; D gene: TRBD1; clone size: NA; CDR3 protein: CASSPRGQGAHTNSNQPQHF
V gene: TRBV14; J gene: TRBJ1-2; D gene: NA; clone size: NA; CDR3 protein: CASSPADGGYTF
V gene: TRBV9; J gene: TRBJ2-3; D gene: NA; clone size: NA; CDR3 protein: CASSVTGWGRDTQYF
V gene: TRBV18; J gene: TRBJ1-1; D gene: NA; clone size: NA; CDR3 protein: CASSPRAWDTEAFF
V gene: TRBV9; J gene: TRBJ1-5; D gene: TRBD1; clone size: few; CDR3 protein: CASSAGGTGNQPQHF
V gene: TRBV11-1; J gene: TRBJ1-2; D gene: TRBD1; clone size: NA; CDR3 protein: CASSGQGHGYTF
V gene: TRBV4-3; J gene: TRBJ2-2; D gene: TRBD1; clone size: NA; CDR3 protein: CASSQDRGSGELFF
V gene: TRBV14; J gene: TRBJ1-4; D gene: TRBD1; clone size: NA; CDR3 protein: CASSPRQGYEKLFF
V gene: TRBV4-3; J gene: TRBJ2-3; D gene: NA; clone size: once; CDR3 protein: CASSQSVASTDTQYF
V gene: TRBV7-2; J gene: TRBJ2-5; D gene: TRBD2; clone size: NA; CDR3 protein: CASSSYPGLAGDEGETQYF
V gene: TRBV7-3; J gene: TRBJ2-1; D gene: NA; clone size: NA; CDR3 protein: CASSLIGGEQFF
V gene: TRBV6-1; J gene: TRBJ2-7; D gene: TRBD1; clone size: NA; CDR3 protein: CASSLTGPYEQYF
V gene: TRBV2; J gene: NA; D gene: NA; clone size: NA; CDR3 protein: CASIPFRAGSNLKISYEQYF
V gene: TRBV5-1; J gene: TRBJ1-6; D gene: NA; clone size: NA; CDR3 protein: CASSLQLDRNSPLHF
V gene: TRBV7-9; J gene: TRBJ2-3; D gene: NA; clone size: NA; CDR3 protein: CASSPYTDTQYF
V gene: TRBV5-1; J gene: TRBJ1-2; D gene: TRBD1; clone size: NA; CDR3 protein: CASSLASGTAIYGYTF
V gene: TRBV5-3; J gene: TRBJ2-5; D gene: TRBD1; clone size: NA; CDR3 protein: CARIQGAIETQYF
V gene: TRBV15; J gene: TRBJ2-3; D gene: TRBD2; clone size: NA; CDR3 protein: CATSKAGRTDTQYF
V gene: TRBV28; J gene: TRBJ2-7; D gene: NA; clone size: NA; CDR3 protein: CASSLGQGSYEQYF
V gene: TRBV5-4; J gene: TRBJ1-4; D gene: NA; clone size: few; CDR3 protein: CASSSEGGAVEKLFF
V gene: TRBV27; J gene: TRBJ2-2; D gene: NA; clone size: NA; CDR3 protein: CASRGPTVSGELFF
V gene: TRBV11-1; J gene: TRBJ2-2; D gene: NA; clone size: NA; CDR3 protein: CASSSLTTGELFF
V gene: TRBV29-1; J gene: TRBJ2-7; D gene: NA; clone size: NA; CDR3 protein: CSVDRVGGSGTYEQYF
V gene: TRBV27; J gene: TRBJ2-1; D gene: TRBD2; clone size: NA; CDR3 protein: CASTLGLAGRNEQFF
V gene: TRBV4-2; J gene: TRBJ2-1; D gene: TRBD2; clone size: NA; CDR3 protein: CASSQGHQGREDDNEQFF
V gene: TRBV11-2; J gene: TRBJ2-1; D gene: NA; clone size: few; CDR3 protein: CASSAISGNSYNEQFF
V gene: TRBV6-5; J gene: TRBJ1-3; D gene: NA; clone size: NA; CDR3 protein: CASSYEGTGNTIYF
V gene: TRBV5-4; J gene: TRBJ2-3; D gene: NA; clone size: NA; CDR3 protein: CASSLRDNTDTQYF
V gene: TRBV6-5; J gene: TRBJ2-7; D gene: TRBD1; clone size: NA; CDR3 protein: CASSYGDSYEQYF
V gene: TRBV12-5; J gene: TRBJ2-3; D gene: TRBD2; clone size: NA; CDR3 protein: CASGLRTSFTDTQYF
V gene: TRBV19; J gene: TRBJ2-2; D gene: TRBD2; clone size: few; CDR3 protein: CASRSPSSGRRNTGELFF
V gene: TRBV21-1; J gene: TRBJ1-5; D gene: NA; clone size: NA; CDR3 protein: CASSKGPAGDSNQPQHF
V gene: TRBV5-5; J gene: TRBJ2-7; D gene: NA; clone size: NA; CDR3 protein: CASRPRLGAPYEQYF
V gene: TRBV4-3; J gene: TRBJ1-1; D gene: NA; clone size: NA; CDR3 protein: CASSQEVADTEAFF
V gene: TRBV13; J gene: TRBJ2-7; D gene: NA; clone size: NA; CDR3 protein: CASSSKYLGTSYEQYF